The following is a T cell receptor beta chain sequence with its context. The data originate from a study of blood T cell repertoires in COVID-19. Study at large: Researchers got acute and convalescent COVID-19 samples from the United States, Italy and Spain. PBMCs, B-cell-depleted T cells, or T cells provided the cDNA or gDNA that made up the material.

J lost 7 bases, V lost 6 bases, and 8 bases had no gene match. The CDR3 sequence is 14 residues long. CDR1 is KGHSH and CDR2 is LQKENI in the germline V gene. In the original workflow: Amplification with reference gene primers provided the estimates of nucleated cell counts. Using immunoSEQ multiplex PCR, the repertoire was profiled, and TCRdb retains in-frame clones only, with some absent. The V and J calls and clone size were taken over from that table, and D and trimming were inferred from the DNA. The sample lists approximately 190,000 clones, just under 85% occurring once. The specimen was peripheral blood. The receptor's source is a woman aged 70-85 years with active or convalescent COVID-19. This chain connects TRBV18 to TRBJ1-5, with 8 bases that match TRBD1. For the CDR3, the DNA is TGTGCCAGCTCTCCTGGACAGGGTGGCCAGCCCCAGCATTTT. It is translated as CASSPGQGGQPQHF.